This is a list of T cell receptor beta chains from one sample in a study of cytomegalovirus exposure and HLA in healthy donors. TCRdb keeps only in-frame clones here, not all; method: immunoSEQ multiplex PCR. The sample holds roughly 190,000 clones; 79% are singletons and the top ten take about 1.4%. The source material was PBMCs. These receptors originate from a girl under 18 in good health and CMV-seropositive. Each CDR3 is given with its conserved first and last residue. Each record gives: V gene, clone size, D gene, J gene, CDR3 DNA, CDR3 protein. A D gene is named only where the DNA matches it firmly. Size tells how often a clone was seen (once, few, many) or the class of an expanded clone, and some rows leave it out.

>TRBV19|-|-|TRBJ1-5
TGTGCCAGCTCTGGGAGTTTATGGCCCCAGCATTTT
CASSGSLWPQHF
>TRBV6-5|-|-|TRBJ1-6
TGTGCCAGCAGTCAGGGTGTAGGTTCACCCCTCCACTTT
CASSQGVGSPLHF
>TRBV14|-|TRBD1|TRBJ1-2
TGTGCCAGCAGCCAAGATAGGGGGACAGGGGCCTATGGCTACACCTTC
CASSQDRGTGAYGYTF
>TRBV27|-|-|TRBJ2-7
TGTGCCAGCAGTTCCTATTACGAGCAGTACTTC
CASSSYYEQYF
>TRBV6-1|-|TRBD1|TRBJ2-1
TGTGCCAGCAGTGAAGGGACAGGCCTCTACAATGAGCAGTTCTTC
CASSEGTGLYNEQFF
>TRBV7-9|once|-|TRBJ1-1
TGTGCCAGCAGCTTCGGACACCTGGGCACTGAAGCTTTCTTT
CASSFGHLGTEAFF
>TRBV11-3|-|-|TRBJ2-1
TGTGCCAGCAGCCCAAATAGGGGGCAGTTCTTC
CASSPNRGQFF
>TRBV5-4|-|-|TRBJ2-6
TGTGCCAGCAGCTTGGGGAGACTTAGCTCTGGGGCCAACGTCCTGACTTTC
CASSLGRLSSGANVLTF
>TRBV19|-|-|TRBJ2-6
TGTGCCAGTAGTTGGGGAGCCGGGGCCAACGTCCTGACTTTC
CASSWGAGANVLTF
>TRBV29-1|-|TRBD2|TRBJ2-3
TGCAGCGTCCGTCCCCGAATCAGCGGGGGGGCAGATACGCAGTATTTT
CSVRPRISGGADTQYF
>TRBV5-5|-|-|TRBJ1-4
TGTGCCAGCAGCTGGAGGGCAACTAATGAAAAACTGTTTTTT
CASSWRATNEKLFF
>TRBV6-6|-|TRBD1|TRBJ2-7
TGTGCCAGCACTACCACAGGGGAAGAGCAGTACTTC
CASTTTGEEQYF
>TRBV5-6|-|-|TRBJ2-5
TGTGCCAGCAGCTTGGTCCTCAGGGGGGAGGAGACCCAGTACTTC
CASSLVLRGEETQYF
>TRBV7-2|-|TRBD1|TRBJ2-5
TGTGCCAGCAGCTACCGGGACAGGGGAGAACAAGAGACCCAGTACTTC
CASSYRDRGEQETQYF
>TRBV29-1|-|-|TRBJ1-3
TGCAGCGTTGAAGCGCCGGGGTGGAGGGGAAACACCATATATTTT
CSVEAPGWRGNTIYF
>TRBV19|-|-|TRBJ2-2
TGTGCCAGTAGTATTACAGTTGCCGGGGAGCTGTTTTTT
CASSITVAGELFF
>TRBV11-2|-|-|TRBJ1-2
TGTGCCAGCAGCCAGCCCCGGGGAGAGGGAGGCTATGGCTACACCTTC
CASSQPRGEGGYGYTF
>TRBV7-9|-|TRBD2|TRBJ2-1
TGTGCCAGCAGCCGCACCTCCCTAGCGGGGGGGCCGGTGGACAATGAGCAGTTCTTC
CASSRTSLAGGPVDNEQFF
>TRBV5-6|once|-|TRBJ2-1
TGTGCCAGCAGCCCGTACTCCCTCCGGGGCAATGAGCAGTTCTTC
CASSPYSLRGNEQFF
>TRBV30|once|-|TRBJ2-6
TGTGCCTGGGGACAGTCGGCCAACGTCCTGACTTTC
CAWGQSANVLTF
>TRBV7-2|-|TRBD1|TRBJ1-4
TGTGCCAGCAGCTTATTGGGGACAGGGGTCGAAAAACTGTTTTTT
CASSLLGTGVEKLFF
>TRBV11-2|few|TRBD2|TRBJ2-1
TGTGCCAGCAGCCCGGGGCTAGCGGGGTTCAATGAGCAGTTCTTC
CASSPGLAGFNEQFF
>TRBV2|-|-|TRBJ2-3
TGTGCCAGCAGTGACCACACAGATACGCAGTATTTT
CASSDHTDTQYF
>TRBV2|-|-|TRBJ2-1
TGTGCCAGCAGTCCGCGCGGGGGCCATTTCGGTGAGCAGTTCTTC
CASSPRGGHFGEQFF
>TRBV2|-|TRBD2|TRBJ2-1
TGTGCCAGCAGACCCTCAGCGGGGGGGTGGGATGAGCAGTTCTTC
CASRPSAGGWDEQFF
>TRBV6-5|-|-|TRBJ1-4
TGTGCCACCCGTTCCGGGGGTTCCGGTGTGGGAAAACTGTTTTTT
CATRSGGSGVGKLFF
>TRBV5-1|-|TRBD1|TRBJ1-2
TGCGCCAGCAGCGGCGACAGGGGGAATGGCTACACCTTC
CASSGDRGNGYTF
>TRBV7-2|-|TRBD1|TRBJ2-7
TGTGCCAGCAGCTACTCGGGACAGTACGAGCAGTACTTC
CASSYSGQYEQYF
>TRBV11-2|-|-|TRBJ2-7
TGTGCCAGCAGCTTAGAGGCGGGGCGGGACGAGCAGTACTTC
CASSLEAGRDEQYF
>TRBV25-1|once|TRBD1|TRBJ2-1
TGTGCCAGCAGAGAGACAGGACAGGAAAATGAGCAGTTCTTC
CASRETGQENEQFF
>TRBV29-1|-|TRBD1|TRBJ2-1
TGCAGCGCTGGAACCGGGACAGACCTTAACAATGAGCAGTTCTTC
CSAGTGTDLNNEQFF
>TRBV7-9|-|-|TRBJ1-1
TGTGCCAGCAGCACCCGGGTTGGTGCCGGCCCTGAAGCTTTCTTT
CASSTRVGAGPEAFF
>TRBV9|-|-|TRBJ2-5
TGTGCCAGCAGCGTAGGTGGGACAAACCAAGAGACCCAGTACTTC
CASSVGGTNQETQYF
>TRBV2|-|TRBD1|TRBJ1-1
TGTGCCAGCAGGGAGCAACAGGGGGTGAACACTGAAGCTTTCTTT
CASREQQGVNTEAFF
>TRBV7-8|-|TRBD1|TRBJ1-4
TGTGCCAGCAGCTTAGGGCCGGGACAGACTAATGAAAAACTGTTTTTT
CASSLGPGQTNEKLFF
>TRBV9|-|TRBD2|TRBJ2-1
TGTGCCAGCAGCGTAGTAAGCGGGGTTAACAATGAGCAGTTCTTC
CASSVVSGVNNEQFF
>TRBV5-8|-|-|TRBJ2-5
TGTGCCAGCAGCTTAGAGCGGTTTCGCCAAGAGACCCAGTACTTC
CASSLERFRQETQYF
>TRBV14|-|-|TRBJ1-6
TGTGCCAGCAGCTCCGTCGGTGGAGGAGTGCGCCACTTT
CASSSVGGGVRHF
>TRBV2|-|TRBD1|TRBJ2-3
TGTGCCAGCAGTGTACCCCGGGACAGGGAAACAGATACGCAGTATTTT
CASSVPRDRETDTQYF
>TRBV14|-|TRBD2|TRBJ2-7
TGTGCCAGCAGCCAGACTAGCGGGGGGGCCTACGAGCAGTACTTC
CASSQTSGGAYEQYF
>TRBV4-1|-|TRBD1|TRBJ1-5
TGCGCCAGCAGACCGACAGGGGGGCTTCAGCCCCAGCATTTT
CASRPTGGLQPQHF
>TRBV18|-|-|TRBJ2-3
TGTGCCAGCTCACCACCGCGGGTTGATACGCAGTATTTT
CASSPPRVDTQYF
>TRBV4-1|few|-|TRBJ1-2
TGCGCCAGCAGCCAAGAGGGGGGTTCTAACTATGGCTACACCTTC
CASSQEGGSNYGYTF
>TRBV7-8|-|TRBD2|TRBJ2-5
TGTGCCAGCAGCTCATACACGGGACTAGCGGAAGAGACCCAGTACTTC
CASSSYTGLAEETQYF
>TRBV5-3|-|-|TRBJ1-1
TGTGCCAGAAGCCGGGGTGTGAATGGGACTGAAGCTTTCTTT
CARSRGVNGTEAFF
>TRBV5-1|-|-|TRBJ1-6
TGCGCCAGCAGCTTGGCCCTTACCAGGGGCTTGGCTTCACCCCTCCACTTT
CASSLALTRGLASPLHF
>TRBV30|-|TRBD1|TRBJ1-2
TGTGCCTGGAGTGTAGTTACAGGGGGCGGGTATGGCTACACCTTC
CAWSVVTGGGYGYTF